This T cell receptor beta chain was documented in a study of T cells in Graves' hyperthyroidism and ophthalmopathy. Study in general: Blood was drawn when the patient was first diagnosed and still untreated.

Study-level results: Blood samples included most of the expanded thyroid clonotypes exceeding 0.001.

Per germline, CDR1 DFQATT and CDR2 SNEGSKA (reference sequence). Trimming removed 1 base at V and 3 bases at J, with 12 bases between. The CDR3 contains 14 residues. This clonotype was seen many times. The antigen remains unidentified. The study enrolled patients aged 18 to 65 with newly diagnosed hyperthyroidism of under 2 months' duration. Fresh peripheral blood, about 9.6 ml, yielded the PBMCs. TCR beta CDR3 region amplification was performed from RNA transcripts. A first-round RT-PCR of the TCR CDR3 used the HTBI primer set. TCRdb analysed the multiplex PCR reads with MiXCR anew, one entry per CDR3 protein. The table records fewer than 700,000 distinct CDR3 sequences, around 15% of them present only once.

This chain links TRBV20-1 with TRBJ1-1, with a weak D call TRBD1 (5 bases). Sequencing was performed on blood. This receptor was obtained from a woman in her 30s with Graves' hyperthyroidism. The CDR3 nucleotides are TGCAGTGCTAGAGTCCCAGGGACGGACACTGAAGCTTTCTTT. Protein sequence: CSARVPGTDTEAFF.